Included here is one T cell receptor (beta chain) sequence, with context. The method was immunoSEQ multiplex PCR; TCRdb's version includes in-frame clones alone and lacks a portion of them. The data contain more than 85,000 clones, roughly nine tenths of them singletons. V was shortened by 2 bases and J by 1 base, with 14 bases between the two germline ends. Germline-derived CDR1 and CDR2 are LGHNA and YSLEER. The CDR3 contains 16 residues. This entry belongs to a study of T cell responses to AZD1222 COVID-19 vaccine. The source material was peripheral blood, sampled on day 0 of AZD1222 vaccination. The sequence came from an adult in good health. J is TRBJ1-1 and V is TRBV4-3; D is uncertain. The CDR3 bases are TGCGCCAGCAGCCAAAGCTTAAGGGCATCGAACACTGAAGCTTTCTTT. Its translation is CASSQSLRASNTEAFF.